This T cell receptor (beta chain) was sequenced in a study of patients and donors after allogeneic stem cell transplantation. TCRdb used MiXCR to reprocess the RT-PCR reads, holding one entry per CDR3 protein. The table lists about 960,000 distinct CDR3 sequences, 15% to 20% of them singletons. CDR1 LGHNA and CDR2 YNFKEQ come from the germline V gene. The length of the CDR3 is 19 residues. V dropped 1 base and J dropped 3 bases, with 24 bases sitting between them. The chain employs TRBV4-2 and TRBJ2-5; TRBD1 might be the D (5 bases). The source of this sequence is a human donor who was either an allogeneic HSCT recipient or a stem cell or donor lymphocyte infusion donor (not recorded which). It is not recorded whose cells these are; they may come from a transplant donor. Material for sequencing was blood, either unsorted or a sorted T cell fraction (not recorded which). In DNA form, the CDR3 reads TGTGCCAGCAGCCAAGCTTTTTTGTTGTGGGGCCCCCGGGAAGAGACCCAGTACTTC. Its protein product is CASSQAFLLWGPREETQYF.